One and the same sample provided the 7 T cell receptor beta chains below, sequenced in a study of Ad26.COV2.S vaccination and SARS-CoV-2 variants. Profiling relied on immunoSEQ multiplex PCR, and the TCRdb table lists in-frame clones only, not all of them. This table holds 400,000 to 450,000 clones, less than 95% found once. Noted treatment: 15 to 20 received Ad26.COV2.S at low or high dose, single or two shots; about 5 received placebo; per-sample allocation not given. Repertoires come from day 63 after the first vaccine or placebo injection. Material: peripheral blood, obtained in a trial of Ad26.COV2.S vaccine versus placebo. These receptors were collected from a person aged 18-65 years who received the Ad26.COV2.S COVID-19 vaccine or a placebo.

The chain uses TRBV27 and TRBJ2-1, with 12 bases that match TRBD1. The CDR3 length is 19 residues. With V trimmed by 6 bases and J by 8 bases, 20 bases remained unmatched. In germline, CDR1 is MNHEY, CDR2 SMNVEV (reference sequence). CDR3 sequence (DNA): TGTGCCAGCAGCCAACCGGGACAGGGGGCTGAGCGGGAGGGCGATGAGCAGTTCTTC. Its protein product is CASSQPGQGAEREGDEQFF.

V is TRBV28 and J is TRBJ1-4; D not certain. Trimming left V 4 bases short and J 10 bases short, with 10 bases between. Germline V gene data show CDR1 as MDHEN and CDR2 as SYDVKM. CDR3 length: 12 residues. CDR3 sequence (DNA): TGTGCCAGCAGTTCCCGGACGGTAAAACTGTTTTTT. Translated: CASSSRTVKLFF.

V is TRBV14 and J is TRBJ2-3; D might be TRBD1 or TRBD2, each matching 6 bases. This CDR3 is built from 19 residues. Trimming shortened V by 1 base and J by 6 bases, and 26 bases separated the two germline ends. CDR1 and CDR2 from the germline V gene are SGHDN and FVKESK. The CDR3 DNA follows: TGTGCCAGCAGCCAAGGCTGGGGGCTTGGGACACTAGCATCGGATACGCAGTATTTT. Encoded protein: CASSQGWGLGTLASDTQYF.

The chain couples TRBV6-2 or TRBV6-3 to TRBJ2-7; 8 positions agree with TRBD1. This CDR3 region has 16 residues. Germline CDR1 reads MNHEY; CDR2 reads SVGEGT. Trimming took 5 bases from V and 3 from J; bases not matched to a gene: 12. The CDR3 here is CASSPRSPTGVYEQYF. The CDR3, as DNA: TGTGCCAGCAGTCCCCGATCTCCGACAGGGGTCTACGAGCAGTACTTC.

V gene TRBV28 combines with J gene TRBJ1-1; D not resolved. V lost 1 base and J lost 1, with 7 bases in between. In germline, CDR1 is MDHEN, CDR2 SYDVKM. The CDR3 covers 14 residues. The CDR3 protein is CASSLLTRNTEAFF. CDR3 nucleotide sequence: TGTGCCAGCAGTTTATTGACACGGAACACTGAAGCTTTCTTT.

The chain links TRBV18 to TRBJ2-2, with D perhaps TRBD1 or TRBD2 (6 bases each). Trimming shortened V by 3 bases and J by 0 bases, and 17 bases separated the two germline ends. Germline assignment: CDR1 KGHSH and CDR2 LQKENI. The CDR3 contains 18 residues. The CDR3 nucleotides are TGTGCCAGCTCACCCCTTAAGGGGGGACTTCCGAACACCGGGGAGCTGTTTTTT. It is translated as CASSPLKGGLPNTGELFF.

The rearrangement links TRBV23-1 to TRBJ1-1; D is uncertain. TRBV23-1 is recorded as an ORF, its role being uncertain. V lost 0 bases to trimming and J lost 2 bases, with 7 bases between them. The CDR3 is made up of 14 amino acids. This chain's CDR3 is CASSQSSSNTEAFF. CDR3 bases: TGCGCCAGCAGTCAATCTTCCAGTAACACTGAAGCTTTCTTT.